The TCR beta chain described here comes from a study of blood T cell repertoires in COVID-19. Turning to the study itself: Sites across the United States, Italy and Spain contributed samples from acute and convalescent COVID-19. Sources were T cells, B-cell-depleted T cells, or PBMCs; the material itself was cDNA or gDNA.

Per the original data handling: Reference gene primer amplification in the assay estimated nucleated cell counts. The method was immunoSEQ multiplex PCR; TCRdb's version includes in-frame clones alone and lacks a portion of them. The V and J calls and clone size are taken from that table; D and trimming were inferred from the DNA. The table includes roughly 150,000 clones, about four fifths detected once. The ends lost 1 base at V and 0 bases at J; junction bases unmatched: 3. This CDR3 is built from 15 residues. The germline V gene encodes CDR1 LNHNV and CDR2 YYDKDF (reference sequence). This chain joins TRBV15 and TRBJ2-7; 7 nucleotides align to TRBD1. The sequencing sample was made of peripheral blood. The TCR comes from a man aged 70 or older who had recovered from COVID-19. The CDR3 region is CATSRAGQDSYEQYF. For the CDR3, the DNA is TGTGCCACCAGCAGAGCAGGACAGGACTCCTACGAGCAGTACTTC.